This entry is about one T cell receptor beta chain. The germline gives CDR1 MNHEY, CDR2 SMNVEV (reference sequence). The CDR3 spans 13 residues. V shed 5 bases, J shed 8 bases, and the junction held 7 bases outside the gene matches. Every patient experienced relapse after autologous stem cell transplantation, and brentuximab vedotin exposure varied. The data were taken from a study of PD-1 blockade in classical Hodgkin lymphoma. Measured with immunoSEQ multiplex PCR; TCRdb has only the in-frame clones, and not every one. The table lists approximately 15,000 clones, more than 65% of them singletons. J is TRBJ1-2 and V is TRBV27, with 8 nucleotides matching TRBD1. The sequencing used peripheral blood mononuclear cells (PBMCs), collected at baseline. This receptor was identified in a human donor with classical Hodgkin lymphoma. The CDR3 bases are TGTGCCAGCAGTCGAGACAGGGGATGGGGCTACACCTTC. It encodes CASSRDRGWGYTF.